These T cell receptor beta chains were read from a single sample in a study of OX40 agonist ivuxolimab in advanced cancers. Sequenced by immunoSEQ multiplex PCR; TCRdb stores in-frame clones only, minus some. The profile shows approximately 82,000 clones, around 90% of them singletons. Sequenced material: CD4+ or CD8+ T cells sorted from blood, taken in a trial of the OX40 agonist ivuxolimab. These TCRs come from an adult with an advanced solid tumor such as melanoma, head and neck, liver or kidney cancer. CDR3s leave out the opening cysteine and the closing phenylalanine or tryptophan. The size field is filled for only some rows; it gives once, few, many or a size class.

size | J | V | CDR3
- | TRBJ2-3 | TRBV28 | ASSLGTPNTQY
- | TRBJ2-1 | TRBV7-2 | ASSFRFASDEQF
- | TRBJ2-5 | TRBV4-3 | ASSLQTGTQETQY
- | TRBJ2-1 | TRBV28 | ASNDFSAGLEANEQF
- | TRBJ2-3 | TRBV5-4 | ASSSITDTQY
- | TRBJ1-2 | TRBV5-1 | ASSLGDWDYGYT
- | TRBJ1-4 | TRBV28 | ASRRARGQGEKLF
- | TRBJ2-1 | TRBV15 | ATSRERGVGQF
- | TRBJ2-5 | TRBV12-5 | ASGLTAQETQY
- | TRBJ2-1 | TRBV7-9 | ASRPGTINNEQF
- | TRBJ2-5 | TRBV30 | AWTPPLELVETQY
- | TRBJ2-5 | TRBV9 | ASSGRLGGAETQY
few | TRBJ1-1 | TRBV5-5 | ASSFQGGDTEAF
- | TRBJ2-7 | TRBV2 | ASFSGGQY
- | TRBJ1-5 | TRBV14 | ASSQEDRVGNQPQH
- | TRBJ2-7 | TRBV7-8 | ASSSLAGGDYEQY
- | TRBJ2-2 | TRBV4-1 | ASSQDPGTNTGELF
once | TRBJ2-7 | TRBV7-2 | ASSSGTITYEQY
- | TRBJ2-7 | TRBV9 | ASSVGGGKGPGLAAEQY
- | TRBJ1-2 | TRBV11-2 | ASSGFKGPMLGGYT
- | TRBJ2-5 | TRBV5-1 | ASSPSGAPETQY
- | TRBJ2-5 | TRBV29-1 | SAGGPGTTQETQY
few | TRBJ1-2 | TRBV27 | ASSFNDRGGYT
few | TRBJ2-7 | TRBV29-1 | SALRPGSRSYEQY
- | TRBJ2-3 | TRBV11-3 | ASSSRLGYLGPVL
- | TRBJ2-7 | TRBV28 | ASSLPLLAAYEQY
- | TRBJ2-7 | TRBV28 | ASSRIQGAHEQY
- | TRBJ2-6 | TRBV27 | ASSYNYLSGANVLT
- | TRBJ1-3 | TRBV6-5 | ASSIDRGHGNTIY
- | TRBJ2-3 | TRBV7-2 | ASSLALIFADTQY
- | TRBJ2-3 | TRBV29-1 | SVPPGQGTDTQY
- | TRBJ2-1 | TRBV30 | AWSTSVEQF
- | TRBJ2-7 | TRBV21-1 | ASSTGGRGLAGWEQY
once | TRBJ2-3 | TRBV11-2 | ASSLGSGTDTQY
- | TRBJ1-1 | TRBV28 | ASSLEGIAAF
- | TRBJ2-7 | TRBV15 | ATSRGTGGDEQY
- | TRBJ1-2 | TRBV28 | ASSPADGYGYT